This TCR beta chain comes out of a study of blood T cell repertoires in COVID-19. For the study at large: Samples of COVID-19 (acute and convalescent) were obtained from the United States, Italy and Spain. The analysed material was cDNA or gDNA that came from T cells, B-cell-depleted T cells, or PBMCs.

Per the study methods: Reference gene primers were amplified, and this amplification served to estimate nucleated cell counts. Using immunoSEQ multiplex PCR, the repertoire was profiled, and TCRdb retains in-frame clones only, with some absent. D and trimming come from the DNA, and the V and J calls and clone size come from that table. The sample includes about 230,000 clones, more than 65% seen only once; the top ten take approximately 4.7%. Trimming shortened V by 3 bases and J by 0 bases, and 8 bases separated the two germline ends. The CDR3 sequence is 15 residues long. Germline V gives CDR1 MNHEY, CDR2 SVGAGI.

The source of this sequence is a man aged 50-59 years with active or convalescent COVID-19. The sample consisted of peripheral blood. V and J are TRBV6-5 and TRBJ2-2; D not resolved. CDR3 region: CASSYSVPNTGELFF. The CDR3 nucleotides read TGTGCCAGCAGTTATTCGGTCCCGAACACCGGGGAGCTGTTTTTT.